The rows below give T cell receptor beta chains drawn from one sample of a study of T cell responses to AZD1222 COVID-19 vaccine. The repertoire was sequenced with immunoSEQ multiplex PCR; TCRdb's copy has only in-frame clones and lacks some. The table records roughly 99,000 clones, 70% to 90% of them present only once. This material consisted of peripheral blood, taken 28 days after the second AZD1222 dose. The receptors here all came from an adult who received the AZD1222 COVID-19 vaccine. CDR3s include the opening cysteine and the closing phenylalanine or tryptophan. The D gene is left open where the match is weak. Rows give clone size only sometimes, using once, few, many, or a class for an expanded clone.

D	size	V	J	CDR3	DNA
TRBD1	-	TRBV9	TRBJ2-2	CASSGGDRGVVDTGELFF	TGTGCCAGCAGCGGTGGGGACAGGGGGGTTGTTGACACCGGGGAGCTGTTTTTT
-	-	TRBV5-5	TRBJ1-3	CASSLVLPGNTIYF	TGTGCCAGCAGCTTGGTACTGCCTGGAAACACCATATATTTT
TRBD1	-	TRBV5-1	TRBJ2-1	CASSLGPLGEGAGNEQFF	TGCGCCAGCAGCTTGGGACCCCTTGGTGAGGGGGCCGGCAATGAGCAGTTCTTC
TRBD1	-	TRBV6-5	TRBJ1-2	CASSPTTGNYGYTF	TGTGCCAGCAGTCCTACGACAGGGAACTATGGCTACACCTTC
-	-	TRBV5-5	TRBJ1-4	CASSPRGATNEKLFF	TGTGCCAGCAGCCCTCGGGGGGCAACTAATGAAAAACTGTTTTTT
TRBD1	-	TRBV30	TRBJ1-4	CAWSAPFLQGANPNEKLFF	TGTGCCTGGAGTGCCCCCTTTCTACAGGGGGCCAATCCTAATGAAAAACTGTTTTTT
-	-	TRBV5-1	TRBJ2-7	CASSLSGWESYEQYF	TGCGCCAGCAGCTTATCGGGGTGGGAATCCTACGAGCAGTACTTC
-	-	TRBV5-1	TRBJ1-1	CASSLEVIGDTEAFF	TGCGCCAGCAGCTTGGAAGTGATCGGGGACACTGAAGCTTTCTTT
-	-	TRBV10-1	TRBJ1-2	CASSEYSYGYTF	TGCGCCAGCAGTGAATATTCCTATGGCTACACCTTC
-	-	TRBV3-1/TRBV3-2	TRBJ1-2	CASSQDRAAANYGYTF	TGTGCCAGCAGCCAAGATCGAGCAGCTGCTAACTATGGCTACACCTTC
-	-	TRBV7-9	TRBJ1-4	CASSLQDRSNEKLFF	TGTGCCAGCAGCTTACAGGACAGATCTAATGAAAAACTGTTTTTT
TRBD1	-	TRBV30	TRBJ1-2	CALFRGPGYTF	TGTGCCCTTTTCAGGGGGCCGGGCTACACCTTC
-	-	TRBV9	TRBJ1-5	CASSVGGVSNQPQHF	TGTGCCAGCAGCGTTGGGGGGGTTAGCAATCAGCCCCAGCATTTT
TRBD1	-	TRBV7-9	TRBJ1-2	CASSLADRGLGGYTF	TGTGCCAGCAGCTTAGCGGACAGGGGGCTAGGTGGCTACACCTTC
-	-	TRBV7-9	TRBJ1-6	CASSFSRQGNSPLHF	TGTGCCAGCAGCTTTAGTCGTCAGGGGAATTCACCCCTCCACTTT
-	-	TRBV27	TRBJ1-2	CASSPNGGGNGYTF	TGTGCCAGCAGTCCCAACGGAGGGGGGAATGGCTACACCTTC
TRBD2	-	TRBV19	TRBJ2-5	CASSLRLAGGLNPGETQYF	TGTGCCAGTAGCCTTCGCCTAGCGGGGGGGCTTAATCCGGGAGAGACCCAGTACTTC
-	-	TRBV7-2	TRBJ1-2	CASSLTRDRPNYGYTF	TGTGCCAGCAGCTTAACTCGAGACAGGCCTAACTATGGCTACACCTTC
-	once	TRBV9	TRBJ1-2	CASSPQQGLEGYTF	TGTGCCAGCAGCCCCCAGCAGGGGCTTGAGGGCTACACCTTC
TRBD1	-	TRBV11-2	TRBJ1-3	CASSLDGTATGNTIYF	TGTGCCAGCAGCTTAGACGGGACAGCTACTGGGAACACCATATATTTT
TRBD2	-	TRBV3-1/TRBV3-2	TRBJ2-5	CASSQVVRGGRETQYF	TGTGCCAGCAGCCAAGTGGTGCGGGGGGGCCGGGAGACCCAGTACTTC
-	-	TRBV9	TRBJ2-3	CASSVMGGSTDTQYF	TGTGCCAGCAGCGTAATGGGAGGAAGCACAGATACGCAGTATTTT
-	-	TRBV7-8	TRBJ2-7	CASSQLTGSPTYEQYF	TGTGCCAGCAGCCAATTAACAGGGTCCCCGACCTACGAGCAGTACTTC
TRBD1	-	TRBV6-2/TRBV6-3	TRBJ1-1	CASSYQVPGQGATNTEAFF	TGTGCCAGCAGTTACCAGGTCCCGGGACAGGGGGCGACGAACACTGAAGCTTTCTTT
TRBD2	-	TRBV5-1	TRBJ2-7	CASSLTSGGAYEQYF	TGCGCCAGCAGCTTGACTAGCGGGGGTGCCTACGAGCAGTACTTC
TRBD1	-	TRBV19	TRBJ1-1	CASSIWTGVTEAFF	TGTGCCAGTAGTATCTGGACAGGGGTAACTGAAGCTTTCTTT
-	-	TRBV12-3/TRBV12-4	TRBJ1-5	CASSLFLGQPQHF	TGTGCCAGCAGTTTGTTTTTGGGTCAGCCCCAGCATTTT
TRBD1	-	TRBV10-3	TRBJ2-7	CAISERGQTLGEQYF	TGTGCCATCAGTGAGAGGGGGCAGACCCTTGGGGAGCAGTACTTC
-	once	TRBV6-5	TRBJ2-1	CASSPDVNEQFF	TGTGCCAGCAGTCCCGATGTGAATGAGCAGTTCTTC
TRBD2	-	TRBV7-8	TRBJ2-5	CASSLDRGGSGETQYF	TGTGCCAGCAGCTTAGATCGGGGGGGCTCGGGAGAGACCCAGTACTTC
-	-	TRBV27	TRBJ2-7	CASSLRATQRAEQYF	TGTGCCAGCAGTTTAAGGGCCACTCAGAGGGCCGAGCAGTACTTC
TRBD1	-	TRBV5-1	TRBJ2-1	CASSSGQGLEQFF	TGCGCCAGCAGCTCAGGACAGGGGTTGGAGCAGTTCTTC
-	-	TRBV5-5	TRBJ2-2	CASSSTVNGVAGELFF	TGTGCCAGCAGCTCCACGGTTAACGGGGTCGCCGGGGAGCTGTTTTTT
TRBD2	-	TRBV4-2	TRBJ2-5	CASSQVGTSGGPETQYF	TGTGCCAGCAGCCAAGTAGGGACTAGCGGGGGCCCAGAGACCCAGTACTTC
TRBD1	-	TRBV4-3	TRBJ1-1	CASSQVPGQGASNTEAFF	TGCGCCAGCAGCCAAGTTCCCGGACAGGGGGCTTCGAACACTGAAGCTTTCTTT
-	-	TRBV28	TRBJ2-6	CASRFSGGANVLTF	TGTGCCAGCAGGTTCTCGGGAGGGGCCAACGTCCTGACTTTC